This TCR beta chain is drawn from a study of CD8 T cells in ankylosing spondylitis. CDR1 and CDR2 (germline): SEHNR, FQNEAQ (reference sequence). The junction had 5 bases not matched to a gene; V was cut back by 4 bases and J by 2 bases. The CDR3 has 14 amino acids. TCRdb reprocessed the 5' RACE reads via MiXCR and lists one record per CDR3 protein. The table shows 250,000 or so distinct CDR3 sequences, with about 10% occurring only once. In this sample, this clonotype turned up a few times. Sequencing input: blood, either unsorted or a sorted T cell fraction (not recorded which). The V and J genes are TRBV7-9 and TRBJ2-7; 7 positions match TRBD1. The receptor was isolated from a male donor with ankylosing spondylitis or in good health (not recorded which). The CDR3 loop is CASSSGGQAYEQYF. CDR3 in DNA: TGTGCCAGCAGCTCGGGCGGACAGGCCTACGAGCAGTACTTC.